The clone carrying this TCR beta chain showed up just once. The antigen is not known. Germline V gene lookup returns CDR1 SGHVS and CDR2 FQNEAQ. CDR3 length: 16 amino acids. The V gene end was trimmed by 5 bases and the J gene end by 6 bases; junction bases not matched to a gene: 15. These data come from a study of shared clonotypes between healthy human individuals. Study-wide points: Estimated clonotype richness was generally higher in naive than memory subsets. Compared with clonotypes that all four donors shared, non-shared clonotypes had lower generation probabilities.

Sequencing was performed with immunoSEQ multiplex PCR; in TCRdb, only in-frame clones are kept and a portion is missing. The sample contains around 690,000 clones, around 91% of which appear only once. Source material: memory CD8+ T cells from PBMCs. Subset: CD45RO+ cells pooled with CCR7-negative TemRA cells. This receptor was identified in a young man in good health. Some clones in this sample may be carry-over from other donors' samples. The chain has TRBV7-8 and TRBJ2-7; TRBD1 agrees at 8 bases. The CDR3 DNA is TGTGCCAGCAGCCAAAGCAGGACAGGGAAATGGAGCGAGCAGTACTTC. It yields the protein CASSQSRTGKWSEQYF.